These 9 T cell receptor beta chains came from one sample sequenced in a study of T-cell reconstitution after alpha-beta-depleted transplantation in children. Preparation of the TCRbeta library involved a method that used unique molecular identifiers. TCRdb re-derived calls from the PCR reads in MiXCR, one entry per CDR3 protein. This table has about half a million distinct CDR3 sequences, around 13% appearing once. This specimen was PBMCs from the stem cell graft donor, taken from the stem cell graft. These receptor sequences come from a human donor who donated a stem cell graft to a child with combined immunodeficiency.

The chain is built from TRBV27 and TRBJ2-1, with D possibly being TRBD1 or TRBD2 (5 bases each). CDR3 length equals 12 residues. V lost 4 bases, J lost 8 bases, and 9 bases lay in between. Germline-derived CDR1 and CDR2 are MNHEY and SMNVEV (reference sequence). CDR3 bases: TGTGCCAGCAGTTACTGGGGACATGAGCAGTTCTTC. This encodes CASSYWGHEQFF.

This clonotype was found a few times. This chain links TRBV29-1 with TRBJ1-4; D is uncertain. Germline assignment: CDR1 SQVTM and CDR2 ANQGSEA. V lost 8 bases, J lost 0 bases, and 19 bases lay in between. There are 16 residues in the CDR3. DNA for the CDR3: TGCAGCTGTCTGTCGGAAGCTCTTGCAACTAATGAAAAACTGTTTTTT. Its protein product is CSCLSEALATNEKLFF.

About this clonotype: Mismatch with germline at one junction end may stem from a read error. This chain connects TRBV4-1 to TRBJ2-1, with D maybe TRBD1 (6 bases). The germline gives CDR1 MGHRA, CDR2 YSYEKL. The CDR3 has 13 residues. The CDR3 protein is CAIGPLQGFEQFF. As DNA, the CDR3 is TGTGCCATCGGCCCCTTGCAGGGGTTTGAGCAGTTCTTC.

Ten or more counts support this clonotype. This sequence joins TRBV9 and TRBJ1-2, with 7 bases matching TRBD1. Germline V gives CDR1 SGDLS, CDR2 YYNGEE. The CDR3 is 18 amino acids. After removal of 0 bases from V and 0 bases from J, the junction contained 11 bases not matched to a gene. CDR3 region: CASSVDRGRTGTNYGYTF. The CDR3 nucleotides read TGTGCCAGCAGCGTAGATCGGGGCCGGACAGGTACTAACTATGGCTACACCTTC.

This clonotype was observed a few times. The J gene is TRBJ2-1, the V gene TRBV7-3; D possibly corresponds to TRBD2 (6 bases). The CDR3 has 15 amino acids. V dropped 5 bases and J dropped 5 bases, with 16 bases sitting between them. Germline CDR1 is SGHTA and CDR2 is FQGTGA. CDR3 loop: CASSAGAGRNNEQFF. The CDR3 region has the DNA TGTGCCAGCAGCGCCGGCGCGGGAAGAAACAATGAGCAGTTCTTC. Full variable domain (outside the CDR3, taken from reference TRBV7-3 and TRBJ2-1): GAGVSQTPSNKVTEKGKYVELRCDPISGHTALYWYRQSLGQGPEFLIYFQGTGAADDSGLPNDRFFAVRPEGSVSTLKIQRTERGDSAVYLCASSAGAGRNNEQFFGPGTRLTVL.

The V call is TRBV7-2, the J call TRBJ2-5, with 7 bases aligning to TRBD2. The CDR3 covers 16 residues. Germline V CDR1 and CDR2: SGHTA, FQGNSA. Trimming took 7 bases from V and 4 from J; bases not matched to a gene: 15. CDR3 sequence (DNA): TGTGCCAGCACCCCTGTTGGAACGGGAGGCTCAGAGACCCAGTACTTC. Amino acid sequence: CASTPVGTGGSETQYF. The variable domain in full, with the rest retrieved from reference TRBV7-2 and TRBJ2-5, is GAGVSQSPSNKVTEKGKDVELRCDPISGHTALYWYRQSLGQGLEFLIYFQGNSAPDKSGLPSDRFSAERTGGSVSTLTIQRTQQEDSAVYLCASTPVGTGGSETQYFGPGTRLLVL.

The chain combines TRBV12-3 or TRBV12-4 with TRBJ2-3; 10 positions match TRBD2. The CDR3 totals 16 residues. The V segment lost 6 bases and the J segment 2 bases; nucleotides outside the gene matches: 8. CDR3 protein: CASRPVAGGYTDTQYF. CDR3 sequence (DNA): TGTGCCAGCAGACCCGTAGCGGGGGGATACACAGATACGCAGTATTTT.

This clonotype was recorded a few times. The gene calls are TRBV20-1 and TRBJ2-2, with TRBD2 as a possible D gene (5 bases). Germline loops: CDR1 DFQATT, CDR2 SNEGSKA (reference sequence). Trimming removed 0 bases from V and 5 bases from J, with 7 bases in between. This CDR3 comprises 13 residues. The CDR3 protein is CSAREGVTGELFF. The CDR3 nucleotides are TGCAGTGCTAGAGAGGGAGTTACCGGGGAGCTGTTTTTT.

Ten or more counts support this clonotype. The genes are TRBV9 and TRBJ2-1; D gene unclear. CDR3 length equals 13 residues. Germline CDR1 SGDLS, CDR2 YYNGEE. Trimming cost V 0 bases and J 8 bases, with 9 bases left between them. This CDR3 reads CASSVAARHEQFF. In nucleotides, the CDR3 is TGTGCCAGCAGCGTAGCTGCGCGGCATGAGCAGTTCTTC.